This TCR beta chain came from a study of T cells after yellow fever vaccination. About the research overall: Those fractions that held only low numbers of cells were prepared using the SMART-Seq v4 Ultra Low Input RNA kit. Overall study results and limits: The secondary T-cell response peaked on day 5, not day 15, but was weaker. One caveat is that FACS-sorted repertoires could contain abundant clonotypes contaminating from the bulk population.

CDR3 length: 15 amino acids. Germline V lookup: CDR1 SGHTA, CDR2 FQGTGA. V shed 5 bases and J 4 bases; nucleotides not matched to a gene: 9. Only a few counts were recorded for this clonotype. Its antigen is undetermined. Template switching by 5'RACE produced TCR cDNA, adding a universal primer site and UMIs. Using its own MiXCR run on the 5' RACE reads, TCRdb lists one record per CDR3 protein. Of 320,000 or so distinct CDR3 sequences listed, 8.1% were seen once; the top ten hold approximately 15%. The input for sequencing was PBMCs, taken about 49 days after the first yellow fever vaccination. The receptor comes from a man between 18 and 29 years old who received the YFV17D yellow fever vaccine. The rearrangement links TRBV7-3 to TRBJ2-3; 7 nucleotides match TRBD2. The CDR3 DNA is TGTGCCAGCAGCCTCCTTGGGGGGGTTTCAGATACGCAGTATTTT. Its protein is CASSLLGGVSDTQYF.